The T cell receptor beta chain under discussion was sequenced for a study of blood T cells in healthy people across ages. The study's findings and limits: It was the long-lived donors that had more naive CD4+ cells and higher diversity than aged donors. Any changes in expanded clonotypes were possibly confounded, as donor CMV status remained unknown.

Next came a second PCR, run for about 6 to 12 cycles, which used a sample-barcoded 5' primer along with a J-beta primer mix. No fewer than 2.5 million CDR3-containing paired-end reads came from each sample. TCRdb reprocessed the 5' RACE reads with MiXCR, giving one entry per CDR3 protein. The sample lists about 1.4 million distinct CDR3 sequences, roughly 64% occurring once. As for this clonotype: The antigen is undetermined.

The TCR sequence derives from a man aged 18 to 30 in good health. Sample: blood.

The CDR3 protein is CASSHRTGMETQYF. CDR3 coding DNA: TGTGCCAGCAGCCACCGGACAGGGATGGAGACCCAGTACTTC. The V and J genes are TRBV6-2 or TRBV6-3 and TRBJ2-7; 8 bases fit TRBD1. Gene TRBJ2-5 matches the end of the DNA better, so the J call may be wrong. This CDR3 contains 14 residues. CDR1 MNHEY and CDR2 SVGEGT come from the germline V gene.